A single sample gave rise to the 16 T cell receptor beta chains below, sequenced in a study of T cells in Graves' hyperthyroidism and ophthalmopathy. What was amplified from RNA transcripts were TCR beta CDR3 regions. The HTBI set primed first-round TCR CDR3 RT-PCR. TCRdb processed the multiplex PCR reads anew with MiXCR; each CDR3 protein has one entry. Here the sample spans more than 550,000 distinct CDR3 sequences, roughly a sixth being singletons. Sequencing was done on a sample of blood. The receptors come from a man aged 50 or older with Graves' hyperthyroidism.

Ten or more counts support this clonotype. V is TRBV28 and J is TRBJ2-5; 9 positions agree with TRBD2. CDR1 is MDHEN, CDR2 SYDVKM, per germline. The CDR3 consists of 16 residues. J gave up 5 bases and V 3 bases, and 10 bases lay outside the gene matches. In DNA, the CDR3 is TGTGCCAGCAGTTTGAGGGCGGCGGGAGGGTTGGAGACCCAGTACTTC. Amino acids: CASSLRAAGGLETQYF.

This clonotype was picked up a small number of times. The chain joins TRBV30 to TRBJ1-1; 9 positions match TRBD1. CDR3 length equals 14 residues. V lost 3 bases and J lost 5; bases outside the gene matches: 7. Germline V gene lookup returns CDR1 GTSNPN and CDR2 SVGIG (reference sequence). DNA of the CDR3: TGTGCCTGGAGCAAGGGAGGGACAGGGACTGAAGCTTTCTTT. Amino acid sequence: CAWSKGGTGTEAFF.

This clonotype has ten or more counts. The CDR3 reads CASISQTANTGELFF. CDR3 DNA: TGTGCCAGTATTTCGCAGACAGCGAACACCGGGGAGCTGTTTTTT. The chain links TRBV19 to TRBJ2-2, with D perhaps matching TRBD1 (5 bases). The CDR3 extends over 15 amino acids. Germline assignment: CDR1 LNHDA and CDR2 SQIVND (reference sequence). V lost 7 bases and J lost 0, with 12 bases in between.

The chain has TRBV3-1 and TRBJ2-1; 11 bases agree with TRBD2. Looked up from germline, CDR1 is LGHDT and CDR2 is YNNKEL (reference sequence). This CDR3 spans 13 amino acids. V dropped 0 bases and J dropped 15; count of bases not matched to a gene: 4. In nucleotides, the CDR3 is TGTGCCAGCAGCCAAGACCGGACTAGCGGGCCGTTCTTC. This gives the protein CASSQDRTSGPFF.

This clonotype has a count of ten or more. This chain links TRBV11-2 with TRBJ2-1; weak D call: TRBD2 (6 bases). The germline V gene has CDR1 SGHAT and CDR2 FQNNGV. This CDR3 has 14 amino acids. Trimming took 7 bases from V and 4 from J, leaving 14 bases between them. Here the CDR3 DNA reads TGTGCCAGCACCCCGGGGCGGGAATACAATGAGCAGTTCTTC. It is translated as CASTPGREYNEQFF.

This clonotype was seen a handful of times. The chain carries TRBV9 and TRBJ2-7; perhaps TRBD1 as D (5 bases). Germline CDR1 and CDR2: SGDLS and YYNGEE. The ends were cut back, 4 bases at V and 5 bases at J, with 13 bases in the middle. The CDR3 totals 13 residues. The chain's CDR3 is CASSTSGLDEQYF. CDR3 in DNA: TGTGCCAGCAGCACCTCAGGGTTAGACGAGCAGTACTTC.

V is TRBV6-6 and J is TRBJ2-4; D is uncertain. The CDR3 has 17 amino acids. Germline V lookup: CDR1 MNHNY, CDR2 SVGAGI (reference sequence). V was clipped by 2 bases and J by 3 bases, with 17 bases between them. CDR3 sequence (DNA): TGTGCCAGCAGTTACAGCTGGAAGCGTGCCTTCAAAAACATTCAGTACTTC. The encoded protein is CASSYSWKRAFKNIQYF.

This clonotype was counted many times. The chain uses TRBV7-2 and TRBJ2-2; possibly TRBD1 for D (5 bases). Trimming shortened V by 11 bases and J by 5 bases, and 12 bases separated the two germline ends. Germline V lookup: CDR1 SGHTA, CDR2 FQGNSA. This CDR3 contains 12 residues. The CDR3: CAGNGATGELFF. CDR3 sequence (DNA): TGTGCCGGCAATGGGGCTACCGGGGAGCTGTTTTTT.

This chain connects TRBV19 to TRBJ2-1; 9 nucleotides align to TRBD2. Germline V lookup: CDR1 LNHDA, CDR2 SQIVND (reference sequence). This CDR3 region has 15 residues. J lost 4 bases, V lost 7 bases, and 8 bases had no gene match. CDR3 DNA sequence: TGTGCCAGTAAAAAGACTAGCGGCACGTACAATGAGCAGTTCTTC. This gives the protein CASKKTSGTYNEQFF.

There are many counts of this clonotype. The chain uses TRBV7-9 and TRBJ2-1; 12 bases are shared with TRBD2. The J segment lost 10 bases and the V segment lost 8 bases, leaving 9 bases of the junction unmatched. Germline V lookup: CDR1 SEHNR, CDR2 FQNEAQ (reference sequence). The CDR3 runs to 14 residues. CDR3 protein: CASGWLAGGPEQFF. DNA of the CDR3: TGTGCCAGCGGCTGGCTAGCGGGAGGGCCCGAGCAGTTCTTC.

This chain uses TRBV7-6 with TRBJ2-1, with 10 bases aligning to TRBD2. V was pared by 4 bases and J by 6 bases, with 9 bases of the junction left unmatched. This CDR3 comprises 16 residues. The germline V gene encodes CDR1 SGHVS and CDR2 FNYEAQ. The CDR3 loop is CASSSWTSGPLNEQFF. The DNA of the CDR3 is TGTGCCAGCAGCTCCTGGACTAGCGGACCCCTCAATGAGCAGTTCTTC. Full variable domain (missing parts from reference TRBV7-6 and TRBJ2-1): GAGVSQSPRYKVTKRGQDVALRCDPISGHVSLYWYRQALGQGPEFLTYFNYEAQQDKSGLPNDRFSAERPEGSISTLTIQRTEQRDSAMYRCASSSWTSGPLNEQFFGPGTRLTVL.

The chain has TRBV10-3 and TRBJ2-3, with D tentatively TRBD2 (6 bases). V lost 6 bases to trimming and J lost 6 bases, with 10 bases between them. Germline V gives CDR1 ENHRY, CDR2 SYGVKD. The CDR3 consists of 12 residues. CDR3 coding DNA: TGTGCCATCAGAGGGGACTCGGATACGCAGTATTTT. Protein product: CAIRGDSDTQYF.

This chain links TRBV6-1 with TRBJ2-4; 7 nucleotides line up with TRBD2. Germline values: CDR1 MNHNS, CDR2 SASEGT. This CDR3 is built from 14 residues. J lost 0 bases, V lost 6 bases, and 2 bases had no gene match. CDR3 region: CASRRELAKNIQYF. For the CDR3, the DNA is TGTGCCAGCAGGCGGGAGTTAGCCAAAAACATTCAGTACTTC.

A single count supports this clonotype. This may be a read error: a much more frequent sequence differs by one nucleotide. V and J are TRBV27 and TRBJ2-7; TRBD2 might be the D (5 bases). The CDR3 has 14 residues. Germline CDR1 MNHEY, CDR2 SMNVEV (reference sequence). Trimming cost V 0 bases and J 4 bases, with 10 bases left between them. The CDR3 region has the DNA TGTGCCAGCAGTTTATCGAATCCGGGATACGAGCAGTACTTC. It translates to CASSLSNPGYEQYF.

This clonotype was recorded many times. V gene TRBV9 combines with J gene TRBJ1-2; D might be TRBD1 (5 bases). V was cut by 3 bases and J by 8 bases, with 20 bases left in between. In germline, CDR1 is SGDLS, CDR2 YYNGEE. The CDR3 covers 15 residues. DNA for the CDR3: TGTGCCAGCAGCGGTGGGGGAATTGCCGATGAGGGCTACACCTTC. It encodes CASSGGGIADEGYTF.

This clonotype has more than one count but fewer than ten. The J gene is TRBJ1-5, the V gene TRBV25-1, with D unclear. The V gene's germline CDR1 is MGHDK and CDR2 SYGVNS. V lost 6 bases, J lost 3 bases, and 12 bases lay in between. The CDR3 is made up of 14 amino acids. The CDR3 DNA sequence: TGTGCCAGCAGGGGAATGGCAGACAATCAGCCCCAGCATTTT. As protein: CASRGMADNQPQHF.